This TCR beta chain appears in the sequencing data of a study of human T cells and chemical hapten exposure. Turning to the study itself: Diphenylcyclopropenone doses were given weekly to the scalps of patients across the approximately 24-week study. Alopecia areata, totalis and universalis patients, mostly female, were included.

This CDR3 is 17 amino acids long. Trimming stripped 0 bases from V and 3 bases from J, with 18 bases between. The germline V gene has CDR1 LGHNA and CDR2 YSLEER. Study outcomes and limitations: Against controls, expanded TCRs gave rise to significantly more large CDR3 similarity clusters.

Details on this clonotype: No antigen is known for it.

Time point defined: patch test 3, about 24 weeks after DPC sensitization. Documented treatment: therapeutic diphenylcyclopropenone sensitization with weekly scalp DPC. Library preparation tagged each individual cDNA molecule with a unique molecular identifier. TCRdb processed the RACE reads anew with MiXCR; each CDR3 protein has one entry. The sample consists of just under 65,000 distinct CDR3 sequences, 9.5% to 11% of them appearing once. The chain employs TRBV4-3 and TRBJ2-7, with D hard to call. This TCR was recovered from a woman aged 30 to 39 with alopecia areata. Some clones in this sample may be carry-over from other donors' samples. The source was whole blood, collected in connection with sensitization to the hapten diphenylcyclopropenone (DPC). CDR3 DNA: TGCGCCAGCAGCCAAGAGTGGGCCCAGGTGGCTGGCTACGAGCAGTACTTC. It codes for CASSQEWAQVAGYEQYF.